Presented here are 10 T cell receptor beta chains from one specimen sequenced in a study of shared clonotypes between healthy human individuals. Sequencing used immunoSEQ multiplex PCR; TCRdb keeps in-frame clones, though not all of them. The data contain around 2.5 million clones, 93% of them singletons. Sequencing was carried out using naive CD4+ T cells from PBMCs. Subset given: CD45RA+ positively selected. These receptors were taken from a man between 18 and 35 years old in good health. Some clones in this sample may be carry-over from other donors' samples.

J is TRBJ2-1 and V is TRBV5-1; the D gene is possibly TRBD2 (6 bases). The germline V and J ends were trimmed by 6 bases and 4 bases, with 11 bases remaining between them. There are 13 residues in the CDR3. Germline values: CDR1 SGHRS, CDR2 YFSETQ. In nucleotides, the CDR3 is TGCGCCAGCACTCTCGGGGGTTACAATGAGCAGTTCTTC. This codes for CASTLGGYNEQFF. The whole variable domain, remainder taken from reference TRBV5-1 and TRBJ2-1, is KAGVTQTPRYLIKTRGQQVTLSCSPISGHRSVSWYQQTPGQGLQFLFEYFSETQRNKGNFPGRFSGRQFSNSRSEMNVSTLELGDSALYLCASTLGGYNEQFFGPGTRLTVL.

The table lists this clone with a count of one. The chain combines TRBV7-9 with TRBJ2-7, with D perhaps TRBD2 (5 bases). CDR1 is SEHNR, CDR2 FQNEAQ, per germline (reference sequence). Between the trimmed V and J ends, which lost 1 base and 6 bases, there was a span of 16 bases. This CDR3 has 15 residues. The CDR3 nucleotides are TGTGCCAGCAGCTTAGGCGAGGGTCGATCGGGCGAGCAGTACTTC. Translation: CASSLGEGRSGEQYF.

This clone was counted once. The rearrangement links TRBV4-3 to TRBJ2-6; 8 bases fit TRBD2. Germline V CDR1 and CDR2: LGHNA, YSLEER. The J segment lost 2 bases and the V segment lost 8 bases, leaving 8 bases of the junction unmatched. This CDR3 region has 16 residues. CDR3 in amino acids: CASGAAGAAGANVLTF. The DNA for the CDR3 is TGCGCCAGCGGTGCAGCGGGAGCGGCTGGGGCCAACGTCCTGACTTTC.

Notes on this clone: Within the sample, other DNA sequences also encode this same CDR3. The chain combines TRBV5-1 with TRBJ1-1, with TRBD1 matching 9 bases. Per germline, CDR1 SGHRS and CDR2 YFSETQ. The CDR3 runs 14 residues. With V trimmed by 2 bases and J by 4 bases, 3 bases remained unmatched. The CDR3 DNA reads TGCGCCAGCAGCTTAGCGGACAGGGGCACTGAAGCTTTCTTT. Amino acids: CASSLADRGTEAFF.

As to this clone: Other DNA sequences in this sample translate to the same CDR3. V and J are TRBV6-5 and TRBJ1-4; 9 nucleotides agree with TRBD1. After removal of 5 bases from V and 8 bases from J, the junction contained 6 bases not matched to a gene. CDR3 length equals 14 residues. Looked up from germline, CDR1 is MNHEY and CDR2 is SVGAGI. Here the CDR3 reads CASSGTGLGEKLFF. The CDR3 region has the DNA TGTGCCAGCAGTGGGACAGGGTTGGGGGAAAAACTGTTTTTT.

The genes are TRBV27 and TRBJ2-4, with D tentatively TRBD1 or TRBD2 (5 bases each). Germline CDR1 and CDR2: MNHEY and SMNVEV (reference sequence). With 2 bases removed from V and 3 bases from J, the gap between germline ends came to 8 bases. CDR3 size: 14 residues. This CDR3 is CASSLRGVKNIQYF. The CDR3 DNA reads TGTGCCAGCAGTTTACGGGGCGTCAAAAACATTCAGTACTTC.

J is TRBJ1-3 and V is TRBV6-5; unclear D gene. The CDR3 consists of 12 residues. Germline CDR1 and CDR2: MNHEY and SVGAGI. V gave up 8 bases and J gave up 4 bases, with 9 bases separating them. The CDR3 reads CASEGSGNTIYF. The CDR3 bases are TGTGCCAGCGAGGGTTCAGGAAACACCATATATTTT.

V gene TRBV18 combines with J gene TRBJ2-5; tentatively, D is TRBD1 (5 bases). The CDR3 consists of 14 residues. CDR1 is KGHSH, CDR2 LQKENI, per germline. V dropped 1 base and J dropped 4 bases, with 10 bases sitting between them. The CDR3, as DNA: TGTGCCAGCTCACCACAACAGGTCGGAGAGACCCAGTACTTC. Translation: CASSPQQVGETQYF.

This chain joins TRBV4-3 and TRBJ2-7; tentatively, D is TRBD2 (6 bases). The V and J ends lost 1 base and 3 bases respectively, with 10 bases between them. The V gene's germline CDR1 is LGHNA and CDR2 YSLEER. The length of the CDR3 is 14 residues. The CDR3 loop reads CASSQVGGNYEQYF. The DNA for the CDR3 is TGCGCCAGCAGCCAAGTAGGAGGGAACTACGAGCAGTACTTC.

On this clone itself: Other DNA sequences in this specimen translate into the identical CDR3. This sequence joins TRBV27 and TRBJ2-6, with D hard to call. The length of the CDR3 is 13 residues. V was clipped by 5 bases and J by 0 bases, with 2 bases between them. From germline, CDR1 is MNHEY and CDR2 SMNVEV (reference sequence). The DNA for the CDR3 is TGTGCCAGCAGTCTCTCTGGGGCCAACGTCCTGACTTTC. Protein: CASSLSGANVLTF.